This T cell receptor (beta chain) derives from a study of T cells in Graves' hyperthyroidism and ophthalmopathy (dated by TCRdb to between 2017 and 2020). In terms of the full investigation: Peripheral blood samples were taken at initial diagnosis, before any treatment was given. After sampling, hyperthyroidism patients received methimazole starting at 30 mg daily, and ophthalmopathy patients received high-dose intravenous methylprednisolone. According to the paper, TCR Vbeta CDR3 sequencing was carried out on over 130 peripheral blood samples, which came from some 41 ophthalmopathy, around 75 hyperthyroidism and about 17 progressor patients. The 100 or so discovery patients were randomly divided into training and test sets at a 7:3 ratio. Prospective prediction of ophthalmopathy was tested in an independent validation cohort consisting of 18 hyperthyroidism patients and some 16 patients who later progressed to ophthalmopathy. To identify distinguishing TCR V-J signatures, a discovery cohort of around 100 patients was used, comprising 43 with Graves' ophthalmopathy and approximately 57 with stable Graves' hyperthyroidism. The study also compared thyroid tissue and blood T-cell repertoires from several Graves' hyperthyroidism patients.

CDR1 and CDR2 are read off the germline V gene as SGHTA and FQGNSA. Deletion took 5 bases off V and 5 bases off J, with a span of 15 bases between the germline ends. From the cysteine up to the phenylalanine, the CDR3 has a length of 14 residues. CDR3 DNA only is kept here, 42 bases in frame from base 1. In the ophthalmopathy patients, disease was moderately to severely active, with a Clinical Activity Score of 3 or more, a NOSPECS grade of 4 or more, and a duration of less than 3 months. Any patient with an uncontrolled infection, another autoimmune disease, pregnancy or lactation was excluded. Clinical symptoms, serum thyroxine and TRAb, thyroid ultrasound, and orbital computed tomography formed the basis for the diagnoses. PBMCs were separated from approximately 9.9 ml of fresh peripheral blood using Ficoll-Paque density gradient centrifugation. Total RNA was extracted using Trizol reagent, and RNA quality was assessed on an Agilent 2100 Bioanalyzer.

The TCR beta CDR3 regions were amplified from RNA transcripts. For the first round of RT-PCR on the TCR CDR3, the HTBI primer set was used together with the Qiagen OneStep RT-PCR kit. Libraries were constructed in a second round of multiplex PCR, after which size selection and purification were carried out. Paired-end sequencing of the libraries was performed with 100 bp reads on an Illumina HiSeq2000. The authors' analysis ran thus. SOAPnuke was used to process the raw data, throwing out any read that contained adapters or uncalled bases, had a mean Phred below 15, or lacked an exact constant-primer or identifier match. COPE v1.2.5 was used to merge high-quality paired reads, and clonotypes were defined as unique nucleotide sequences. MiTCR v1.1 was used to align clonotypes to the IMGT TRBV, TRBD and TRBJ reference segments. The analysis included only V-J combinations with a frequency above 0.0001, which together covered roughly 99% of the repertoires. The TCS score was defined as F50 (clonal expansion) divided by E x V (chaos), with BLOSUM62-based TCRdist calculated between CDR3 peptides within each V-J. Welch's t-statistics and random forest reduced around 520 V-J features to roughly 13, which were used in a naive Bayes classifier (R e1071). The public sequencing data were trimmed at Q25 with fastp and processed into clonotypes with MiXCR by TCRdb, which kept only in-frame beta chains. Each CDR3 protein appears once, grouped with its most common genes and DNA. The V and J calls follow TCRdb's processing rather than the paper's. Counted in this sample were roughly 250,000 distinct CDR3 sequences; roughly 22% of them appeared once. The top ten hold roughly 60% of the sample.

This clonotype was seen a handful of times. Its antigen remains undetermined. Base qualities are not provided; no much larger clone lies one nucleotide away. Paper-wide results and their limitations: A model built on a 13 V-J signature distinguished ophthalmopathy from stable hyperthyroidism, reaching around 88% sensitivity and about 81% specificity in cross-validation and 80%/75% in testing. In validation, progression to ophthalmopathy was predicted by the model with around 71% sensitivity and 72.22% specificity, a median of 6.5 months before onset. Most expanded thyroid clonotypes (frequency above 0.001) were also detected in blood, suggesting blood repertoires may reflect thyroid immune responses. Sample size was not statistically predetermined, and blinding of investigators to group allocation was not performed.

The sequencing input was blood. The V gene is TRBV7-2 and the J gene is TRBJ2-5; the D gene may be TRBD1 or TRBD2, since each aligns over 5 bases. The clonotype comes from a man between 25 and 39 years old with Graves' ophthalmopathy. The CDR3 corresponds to CASSPGAGRETQYF. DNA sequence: TGTGCCAGCAGCCCCGGGGCCGGGCGGGAGACCCAGTACTTC.